A single sample gave rise to the 25 T cell receptor beta chains below, sequenced in a study of graft-versus-host responses after intestinal transplantation. The data were produced by immunoSEQ multiplex PCR, yet TCRdb's version contains in-frame clones alone and is incomplete. The data show some 110,000 clones, approximately 93% seen once. These receptors have no known antigen. The specimen was unstimulated CD8+ T cells sorted from spleen or lymph node cells, collected before transplant. The receptors shown here come from a human donor who was the organ donor for an intestinal transplant.

The V gene is TRBV27, the J gene TRBJ2-5, with D unresolved. CDR1 and CDR2 (germline): MNHEY, SMNVEV (reference sequence). This CDR3 region has 14 residues. Trimming stripped 3 bases from V and 5 bases from J, with 13 bases between. The CDR3 here is CASSFLGKRETQYF. DNA of the CDR3: TGTGCCAGCAGTTTTCTTGGGAAAAGGGAGACCCAGTACTTC.

This sequence joins TRBV29-1 and TRBJ2-3; 12 bases are a match to TRBD2. V dropped 0 bases and J dropped 6; count of bases not matched to a gene: 10. Germline loops: CDR1 SQVTM, CDR2 ANQGSEA. CDR3 size: 17 residues. This chain's CDR3 is CSVEEGTTSGRSDTQYF. The CDR3 DNA reads TGCAGCGTTGAAGAAGGGACAACTAGCGGGAGGTCCGATACGCAGTATTTT.

The gene calls are TRBV4-1 and TRBJ2-5; 9 bases align to TRBD2. Germline V gene lookup returns CDR1 MGHRA and CDR2 YSYEKL. The V and J ends lost 4 bases and 2 bases, in that order; junction bases with no gene match: 8. This CDR3 is built from 16 residues. CDR3 sequence: CASSPDRLAVQETQYF. CDR3 DNA sequence: TGCGCCAGCAGCCCTGATAGACTAGCGGTACAAGAGACCCAGTACTTC.

The chain carries TRBV14 and TRBJ2-7, with 8 bases lining up with TRBD1. Germline V CDR1 and CDR2: SGHDN, FVKESK. This CDR3 is built from 14 residues. The J segment lost 3 bases and the V segment lost 3 bases, leaving 4 bases of the junction unmatched. CDR3 DNA sequence: TGTGCCAGCAGCCATGGACAGGGTGGCTACGAGCAGTACTTC. It is translated as CASSHGQGGYEQYF.

CDR3 sequence reads: CASSLGLSSNQPQHF. The CDR3 nucleotides read TGTGCCAGCAGCTTAGGACTATCTAGCAATCAGCCCCAGCATTTT. The chain joins TRBV7-2 to TRBJ1-5, with D hard to call. The CDR3 runs 15 residues. The germline CDR1 and CDR2 sequences are SGHTA and FQGNSA. The V end was cut by 1 base, the J end by 0 bases, with 7 bases between.

With regard to this clone: The same CDR3 can be traced to other DNA sequences in this sample. The chain is built from TRBV12-5 and TRBJ1-2; D is uncertain. V was clipped by 5 bases and J by 8 bases, with 27 bases between them. The CDR3 consists of 17 residues. From germline, CDR1 is LGHNT and CDR2 FRNRAP. CDR3 amino acids: CASGPTPPGWGTSGYTF. As DNA, the CDR3 is TGTGCTAGTGGTCCTACCCCCCCAGGATGGGGTACTAGCGGCTACACCTTC.

CDR3 sequence (DNA): TGTGCCAGCAGCCCCCGGTCCTCCTACGAGCAGTACTTC. It encodes CASSPRSSYEQYF. The V gene is TRBV9, the J gene TRBJ2-7, with unresolved D. V shed 4 bases and J shed 0 bases, with 8 bases lying between them. The V gene's germline CDR1 is SGDLS and CDR2 YYNGEE. CDR3 length equals 13 residues.

This clone was seen only once. The genes are TRBV28 and TRBJ1-1; TRBD1 agrees at 9 bases. The CDR3 is 13 amino acids. V was pared by 7 bases and J by 7 bases, with 7 bases of the junction left unmatched. CDR1 and CDR2 from the germline V gene are MDHEN and SYDVKM. The CDR3 spells CASILTGGLEAFF. DNA for the CDR3: TGTGCCAGCATCCTAACAGGGGGCCTTGAAGCTTTCTTT.

This clone was detected only once. This chain joins TRBV29-1 and TRBJ2-1, with a tentative D call TRBD2 (7 bases). Germline CDR1 and CDR2: SQVTM and ANQGSEA. This CDR3 is 13 amino acids long. V was shortened by 7 bases and J by 12 bases, with 22 bases between the two germline ends. CDR3 nucleotides: TGCAGCGCCGTAGCGGGCACCCTCAGGGGGCAGTTCTTC. It yields the protein CSAVAGTLRGQFF.

The rearrangement links TRBV23-1 to TRBJ2-2; 12 bases are shared with TRBD2. TRBV23-1 is identified as an open reading frame with a role that is uncertain. After removal of 3 bases from V and 4 bases from J, the junction contained 9 bases not matched to a gene. The CDR3 totals 18 residues. The CDR3 sequence: CASSHPRPGLAGTGELFF. The DNA of the CDR3 is TGCGCCAGCAGTCACCCTCGGCCGGGACTAGCGGGCACCGGGGAGCTGTTTTTT.

CDR3: CASSELGIAVQYF. The CDR3 DNA sequence: TGTGCCAGCAGTGAATTGGGGATAGCGGTGCAGTACTTC. The chain links TRBV6-1 to TRBJ2-7; D perhaps matches TRBD2 (6 bases). The germline V gene has CDR1 MNHNS and CDR2 SASEGT. The CDR3 runs 13 residues. V lost 2 bases to trimming and J lost 9 bases, with 14 bases between them.

This clone was seen a handful of times. This chain connects TRBV6-1 to TRBJ2-7; either TRBD1 or TRBD2 may fit D (5 bases each). Germline lookup yields CDR1 MNHNS and CDR2 SASEGT. The CDR3 is 15 amino acids. V lost 4 bases, J lost 0 bases, and 13 bases lay in between. For the CDR3, the DNA is TGTGCCAGCAGTGGGGACGGTATAGGCTCCTACGAGCAGTACTTC. Amino acids: CASSGDGIGSYEQYF.

The chain employs TRBV6-5 and TRBJ2-7; 11 nucleotides line up with TRBD2. Per the germline V gene, CDR1 is MNHEY and CDR2 is SVGAGI. V shed 5 bases, J shed 4 bases, and the junction held 7 bases outside the gene matches. The CDR3 runs to 15 residues. Here the CDR3 reads CASSLTGTSGYEQYF. As DNA, the CDR3 is TGTGCCAGCAGTCTAACCGGGACTAGCGGTTACGAGCAGTACTTC.

J is TRBJ2-3 and V is TRBV15; D is possibly TRBD2 (6 bases). With 6 bases removed from V and 3 bases from J, the gap between germline ends came to 10 bases. There are 13 residues in the CDR3. Germline V gene data show CDR1 as LNHNV and CDR2 as YYDKDF (reference sequence). CDR3 in amino acids: CATREEGTDTQYF. CDR3 nucleotide sequence: TGTGCCACCAGGGAGGAGGGGACAGATACGCAGTATTTT.

The chain links TRBV9 to TRBJ2-1; D may be TRBD2 (6 bases). CDR1 is SGDLS and CDR2 is YYNGEE in the germline V gene. This CDR3 is built from 16 residues. Trimming removed 2 bases at V and 5 bases at J, with 17 bases between. Here the CDR3 reads CASSVARTTIDNEQFF. The DNA of the CDR3 is TGTGCCAGCAGCGTGGCTCGGACTACCATCGACAATGAGCAGTTCTTC.

V gene TRBV25-1 combines with J gene TRBJ2-6; D gene unclear. This CDR3 contains 16 residues. V lost 2 bases to trimming and J lost 0 bases, with 8 bases between them. Germline V gives CDR1 MGHDK, CDR2 SYGVNS. CDR3 nucleotide sequence: TGTGCCAGCAGTGAAAGGAGTTTCTCTGGGGCCAACGTCCTGACTTTC. Translated, it gives CASSERSFSGANVLTF.

The chain uses TRBV27 and TRBJ2-7; perhaps TRBD1 as D (6 bases). The germline V gene encodes CDR1 MNHEY and CDR2 SMNVEV (reference sequence). The germline V and J ends were trimmed by 2 bases and 6 bases, with 14 bases remaining between them. This CDR3 spans 14 amino acids. The CDR3 here is CASSLRRGILEQYF. CDR3 in DNA: TGTGCCAGCAGTTTACGCAGGGGTATTCTCGAGCAGTACTTC.

The gene calls are TRBV5-6 and TRBJ1-2; D gene uncertain. Germline CDR1 SGHDT, CDR2 YYEEEE. V was trimmed by 4 bases and J by 4 bases, leaving 11 bases between them. CDR3 size: 13 residues. The CDR3 DNA reads TGTGCCAGCAGCCTAAGTGGAGGCTATGGCTACACCTTC. Translated: CASSLSGGYGYTF.

The chain has TRBV14 and TRBJ2-3; tentative D call: TRBD1 (5 bases). CDR1 and CDR2 (germline): SGHDN, FVKESK. Trimming took 4 bases from V and 0 from J, leaving 11 bases between them. The CDR3 has 15 amino acids. The CDR3 protein is CASSLRAVSTDTQYF. The CDR3 DNA reads TGTGCCAGCAGCCTCAGGGCAGTTAGCACAGATACGCAGTATTTT.

This clone was seen just once. The chain links TRBV6-4 to TRBJ1-2; 12 nucleotides align to TRBD1. The V gene's germline CDR1 is MRHNA and CDR2 SNTAGT. The CDR3 has 14 residues. V shed 4 bases and J 8 bases; nucleotides not matched to a gene: 5. CDR3 sequence (DNA): TGTGCCAGCAGTGCCGGGACAGGGGGCGCAGGCTACACCTTC. This translates into CASSAGTGGAGYTF.

The chain employs TRBV6-4 and TRBJ2-7; D remains unclear. CDR3 size: 13 residues. Trimming pared 5 bases from V and 4 bases from J, leaving 12 bases between. In germline, CDR1 is MRHNA, CDR2 SNTAGT. CDR3 loop: CASSRESIYEQYF. The CDR3 nucleotides read TGTGCCAGCAGTAGAGAGTCAATTTACGAGCAGTACTTC.

The V gene is TRBV28, the J gene TRBJ2-7, with no clear D. V dropped 3 bases and J dropped 3 bases, with 6 bases sitting between them. CDR1 and CDR2 (germline): MDHEN, SYDVKM. The CDR3 has 12 amino acids. CDR3: CASSLFRYEQYF. CDR3 bases: TGTGCCAGCAGTTTGTTCCGCTACGAGCAGTACTTC.

V usage is TRBV13 and J usage is TRBJ2-1; D may be TRBD2 (5 bases). In germline, CDR1 is PRHDT, CDR2 FYEKMQ (reference sequence). Trimming pared 1 base from V and 7 bases from J, leaving 11 bases between. CDR3 length: 14 residues. The CDR3 coding sequence is TGTGCCAGCAGCTTAGCAACACTAGGAAATGAGCAGTTCTTC. Translated, it gives CASSLATLGNEQFF.

This rearrangement joins TRBV18 to TRBJ2-2; D unresolved. The CDR3 runs to 12 residues. Trimming took 0 bases from V and 8 from J, leaving 4 bases between them. Per the germline V gene, CDR1 is KGHSH and CDR2 is LQKENI. The CDR3 sequence: CASSPPSGELFF. The CDR3 DNA reads as TGTGCCAGCTCACCACCCTCGGGGGAGCTGTTTTTT.

This chain links TRBV5-1 with TRBJ2-1, with 11 bases aligning to TRBD2. J gave up 10 bases and V 4 bases, and 13 bases lay outside the gene matches. Germline-derived CDR1 and CDR2 are SGHRS and YFSETQ. The CDR3 runs 16 residues. The CDR3 spells CASSPRLAGIAWEQFF. The CDR3 region has the DNA TGCGCCAGCAGCCCCCGACTAGCGGGAATAGCCTGGGAGCAGTTCTTC. The variable domain in full, completed from reference TRBV5-1 and TRBJ2-1, reads KAGVTQTPRYLIKTRGQQVTLSCSPISGHRSVSWYQQTPGQGLQFLFEYFSETQRNKGNFPGRFSGRQFSNSRSEMNVSTLELGDSALYLCASSPRLAGIAWEQFFGPGTRLTVL.